The 13 T cell receptor beta chains below come from one sample, sequenced in a study of tumor-infiltrating lymphocytes in primary liver carcinoma. Total RNA amounting to approximately 460 ng was the source from which TCR beta cDNA was made with a constant-region primer. For TCR beta, libraries were produced by three nested multiplex PCR rounds using slightly modified ARM-PCR. Each of the first two PCR rounds ran around 10 cycles with TRBV1-TRBV30 forward and C-beta reverse primers. TCRdb itself ran the multiplex PCR reads through MiXCR, one entry per CDR3 protein. Among 300,000 to 350,000 distinct CDR3 sequences, less than 70% were seen once, and the ten largest hold about 6.3%. Blood RNA originated from unsorted whole blood, with germline DNA additionally extracted. Specimen: peripheral blood. The receptor source for this set is a middle-aged man with primary liver carcinoma and hepatitis B virus infection.

In the case of this clonotype: At one of its ends the junction is not consistent with the germline gene, which may arise from a read error. V usage is TRBV6-2 or TRBV6-3 and J usage is TRBJ2-7, with TRBD2 matching 9 bases. CDR1 is MNHEY, CDR2 SVGEGT, per germline. This CDR3 is 15 amino acids long. The DNA for the CDR3 is TGTACCAGCACCTACTTAGCGGGAGTGTCCTACGAGCAGTACTTC. It yields the protein CTSTYLAGVSYEQYF.

As to this clonotype: One end of the junction does not line up with germline, which may come from a read error. V and J are TRBV6-2 or TRBV6-3 and TRBJ1-5; no clear D. CDR1 is MNHEY, CDR2 SVGEGT, per germline. CDR3 length: 15 amino acids. CDR3 region: CTSSLDGYSNQPQHF. The CDR3 bases are TGTACCAGCAGTTTGGACGGTTATAGCAATCAGCCTCAGCATTTT.

Of note for this clonotype: A clone one base away is much larger, so this may be a read error. This chain links TRBV12-3 or TRBV12-4 with TRBJ2-5, with D possibly being TRBD2 (6 bases). Trimming took 5 bases from V and 1 from J, leaving 17 bases between them. The CDR3 sequence is 16 residues long. The CDR3 nucleotides read TGTGCCAGCAGTCGACGGACTAACGGGCTCCAAGAGACCCAGTACTTC. This gives the protein CASSRRTNGLQETQYF.

As regards this clonotype: The junction departs from the called germline gene at one end, perhaps through a read error. The chain recombines TRBV11-2 with TRBJ2-7; 9 bases are shared with TRBD2. Germline-derived CDR1 and CDR2 are SGHAT and FQNNGV. This CDR3 is 11 amino acids long. CDR3 protein: CVSPNGGGVYF. CDR3 bases: TGTGTCAGCCCCAATGGCGGGGGGGTGTACTTC.

This clonotype was seen repeatedly, ten times or more. J is TRBJ1-1 and V is TRBV6-1; D perhaps matches TRBD1 (5 bases). Germline CDR1 is MNHNS and CDR2 is SASEGT. Deletions cut 5 bases from V and 1 base from J, with 11 bases between. The CDR3 is 14 amino acids. Here the CDR3 DNA reads TGTGCCAGCAGTCCAGGGTCGGAGAACACTGAAGCTTTCTTT. This codes for CASSPGSENTEAFF.

For this clonotype: At one of its ends the junction is not consistent with the germline gene, which may arise from a read error. The V gene is TRBV6-5, the J gene TRBJ2-7; D is perhaps TRBD1 or TRBD2 (5 bases each). CDR3 size: 12 residues. The germline V gene encodes CDR1 MNHEY and CDR2 SVGAGI. The chain's CDR3 is CASSKRGYERYF. DNA of the CDR3: TGTGCCAGCAGCAAGAGGGGCTACGAGCGGTACTTC.

The chain uses TRBV11-2 and TRBJ2-1; D not resolved. Germline V gives CDR1 SGHAT, CDR2 FQNNGV. V lost 0 bases to trimming and J lost 9 bases, with 15 bases between them. This CDR3 is 15 amino acids long. The CDR3 here is CASSLDGPSSSEQFF. CDR3 DNA: TGTGCCAGCAGCTTAGATGGGCCCAGCAGCTCTGAGCAGTTCTTC.

This clonotype appeared a single time. This CDR3 is missing its conserved last phenylalanine or tryptophan, likely due to a read error. The limits of the CDR3 on the DNA are not certain, so only TCRdb's listed CDR3 is given. This sequence joins TRBV11-3 and TRBJ2-2; the listed D gene, TRBD1, was not tested against the DNA. The CDR3 is 15 amino acids in total, end residues counted. Germline V gene data show CDR1 as SGHNT and CDR2 as YENEEA. The CDR3 is CASRAGQGRVGELVS.

Concerning this clonotype: Possible read error: a much larger clone is one base away. The gene calls are TRBV6-6 and TRBJ2-7; perhaps D is TRBD1 or TRBD2 (5 bases each). Germline-derived CDR1 and CDR2 are MNHNY and SVGAGI (reference sequence). CDR3 length: 12 amino acids. Here the CDR3 reads CVSRDASYEQYF. The CDR3 nucleotides read TGTGTCAGCCGGGACGCCTCCTACGAGCAGTACTTC.

In regard to this clonotype: A much bigger clone sits one base away, suggesting this may be a read error. V is TRBV4-1 and J is TRBJ2-7; perhaps TRBD1 as D (7 bases). The germline V and J ends were trimmed by 1 base and 4 bases, with 17 bases remaining between them. This CDR3 has 16 amino acids. The germline V gene encodes CDR1 MGHRA and CDR2 YSYEKL. In nucleotides, the CDR3 is TGCGCCAGCAGCCAAGCCGGCGGAGGGGGCCTGTACGAGCAGTACTTC. Protein product: CASSQAGGGGLYEQYF.

This clonotype appeared a few times. The chain carries TRBV4-2 and TRBJ2-1; a possible D gene is TRBD2 (6 bases). Per germline, CDR1 LGHNA and CDR2 YNFKEQ. The CDR3 sequence is 13 residues long. The V and J ends lost 0 bases and 8 bases respectively, with 8 bases between them. For the CDR3, the DNA is TGTGCCAGCAGCCAAGATTGGGGGGATGAGCAGTTCTTC. Translation: CASSQDWGDEQFF.

The chain couples TRBV11-2 to TRBJ2-7, with 13 bases aligning to TRBD2. V was clipped by 7 bases and J by 2 bases; unmatched bases: 14. The germline CDR1 and CDR2 sequences are SGHAT and FQNNGV. This CDR3 spans 18 amino acids. The CDR3: CASTSLPPTSGRAYEQYF. As DNA, the CDR3 is TGTGCCAGCACCTCACTCCCACCCACTAGCGGGAGGGCCTACGAGCAGTACTTC. The whole variable domain, remainder taken from reference TRBV11-2 and TRBJ2-7, is EAGVAQSPRYKIIEKRQSVAFWCNPISGHATLYWYQQILGQGPKLLIQFQNNGVVDDSQLPKDRFSAERLKGVDSTLKIQPAKLEDSAVYLCASTSLPPTSGRAYEQYFGPGTRLTVT.

On this clonotype: The junction departs from the called germline gene at one end, perhaps through a read error. The V gene is TRBV24-1, the J gene TRBJ2-7; D is uncertain. Germline values: CDR1 KGHDR, CDR2 SFDVKD. This CDR3 has 15 amino acids. The CDR3 coding sequence is TGTACCACCAGTGATTCTCGCGGTCCCTCCTACGAGCAGTACTTC. Translation: CTTSDSRGPSYEQYF.